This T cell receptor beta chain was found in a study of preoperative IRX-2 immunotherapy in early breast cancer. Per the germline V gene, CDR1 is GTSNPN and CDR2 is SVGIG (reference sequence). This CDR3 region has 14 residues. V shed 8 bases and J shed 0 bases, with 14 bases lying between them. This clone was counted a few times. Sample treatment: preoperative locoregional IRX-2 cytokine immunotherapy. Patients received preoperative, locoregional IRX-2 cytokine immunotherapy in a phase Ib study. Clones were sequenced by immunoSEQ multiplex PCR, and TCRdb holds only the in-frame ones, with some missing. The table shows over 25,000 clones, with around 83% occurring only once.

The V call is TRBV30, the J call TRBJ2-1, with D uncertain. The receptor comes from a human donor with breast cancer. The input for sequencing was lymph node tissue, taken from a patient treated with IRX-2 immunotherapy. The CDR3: CAGRLSSSYNEQFF. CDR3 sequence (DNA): TGTGCCGGCAGACTCTCCTCCTCCTACAATGAGCAGTTCTTC.